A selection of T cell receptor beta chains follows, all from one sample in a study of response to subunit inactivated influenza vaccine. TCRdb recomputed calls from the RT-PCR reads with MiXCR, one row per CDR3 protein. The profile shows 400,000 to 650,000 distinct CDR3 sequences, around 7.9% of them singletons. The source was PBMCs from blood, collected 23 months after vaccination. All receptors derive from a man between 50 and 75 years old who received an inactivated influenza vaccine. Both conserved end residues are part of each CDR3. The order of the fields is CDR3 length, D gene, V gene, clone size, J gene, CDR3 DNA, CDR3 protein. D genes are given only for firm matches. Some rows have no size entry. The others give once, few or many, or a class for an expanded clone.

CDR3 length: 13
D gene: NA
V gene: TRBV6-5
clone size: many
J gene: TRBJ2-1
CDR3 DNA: TGTGCCAGCAGTTACTTGAATGAGAATGAGCAGTTCTTC
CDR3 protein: CASSYLNENEQFF

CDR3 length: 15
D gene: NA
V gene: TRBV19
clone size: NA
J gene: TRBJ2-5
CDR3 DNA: TGTGCCAGTAGTATTGGGACACCGATCCAAGAGACCCAGTACTTC
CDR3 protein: CASSIGTPIQETQYF

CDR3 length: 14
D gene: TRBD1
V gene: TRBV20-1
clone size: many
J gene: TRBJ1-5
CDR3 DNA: TGCAGTGCTCCCGGGACAGGGATCAATCAGCCCCAGCATTTT
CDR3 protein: CSAPGTGINQPQHF

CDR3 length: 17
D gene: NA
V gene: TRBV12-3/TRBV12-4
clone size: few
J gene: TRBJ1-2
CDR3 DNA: TGTGCCAGCAGTTTACCGGGACTCCTAGAACCTAACTATGGCTACACCTTC
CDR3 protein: CASSLPGLLEPNYGYTF

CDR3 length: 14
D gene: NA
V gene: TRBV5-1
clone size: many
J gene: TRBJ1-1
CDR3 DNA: TGTGCCAGCAGCTTGCAGGGTATGAACACTGAAGCTTTCTTT
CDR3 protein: CASSLQGMNTEAFF

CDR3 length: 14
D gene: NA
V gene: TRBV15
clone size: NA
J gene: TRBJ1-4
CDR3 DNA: TGTGCCACCAGCAAGGCAGTCGCTCGTGAAAAACTGTTTTTT
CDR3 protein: CATSKAVAREKLFF

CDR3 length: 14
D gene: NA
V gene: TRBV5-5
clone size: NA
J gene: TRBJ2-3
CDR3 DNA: TGTGCCAGCAGCTCGGCCTGGTTCACAGATACGCAGTATTTT
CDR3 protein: CASSSAWFTDTQYF

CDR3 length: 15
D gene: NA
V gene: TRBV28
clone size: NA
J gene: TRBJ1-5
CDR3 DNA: TGTGCCAGCAGTTTCCCAACGGGAGGGTATCAGCCCCAGCATTTT
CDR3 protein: CASSFPTGGYQPQHF

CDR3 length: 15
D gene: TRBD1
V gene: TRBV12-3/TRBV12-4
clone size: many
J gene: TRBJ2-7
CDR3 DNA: TGTGCCAGCAGTTTATCGGCAGGGGGCACCTACGAGCAGTACTTC
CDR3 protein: CASSLSAGGTYEQYF

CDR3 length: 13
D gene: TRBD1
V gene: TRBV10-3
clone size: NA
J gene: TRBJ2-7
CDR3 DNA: TGTGCCATCAGGGACAGGGATCGAGACGAGCAGTACTTC
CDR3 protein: CAIRDRDRDEQYF

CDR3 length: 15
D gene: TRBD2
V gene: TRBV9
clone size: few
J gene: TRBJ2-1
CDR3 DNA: TGTGCCAGCAGCGTAGACGGGAGGGGCTACAATGAGCAGTTCTTC
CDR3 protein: CASSVDGRGYNEQFF

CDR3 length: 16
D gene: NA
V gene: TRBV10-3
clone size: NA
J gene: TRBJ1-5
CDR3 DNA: TGTGCCATCAGTGAGTCGTGGGGGGCAAGAAATCAGCCCCAGCATTTT
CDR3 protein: CAISESWGARNQPQHF

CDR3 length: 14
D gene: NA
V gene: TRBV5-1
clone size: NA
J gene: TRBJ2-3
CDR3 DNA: TGCGCCAGCAGCTCCTCAGGACAGCAAGGCACGCAGTATTTT
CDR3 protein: CASSSSGQQGTQYF

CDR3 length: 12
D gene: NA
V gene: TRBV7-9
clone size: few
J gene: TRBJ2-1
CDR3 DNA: TGTGCCAGCAAGCCCGGGGGCAATGAGCAGTTCTTC
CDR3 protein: CASKPGGNEQFF

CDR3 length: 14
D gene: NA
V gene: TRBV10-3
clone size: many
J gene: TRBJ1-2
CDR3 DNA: TGTGCCATCAAGCAAGCAGGGTCGGGCTATGGCTACACCTTC
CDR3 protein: CAIKQAGSGYGYTF

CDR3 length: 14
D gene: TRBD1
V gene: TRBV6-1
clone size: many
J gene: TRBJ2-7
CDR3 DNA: TGTGCCAGCAGCGAAACGGGACAGACCTACGAGCAGTACTTC
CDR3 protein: CASSETGQTYEQYF

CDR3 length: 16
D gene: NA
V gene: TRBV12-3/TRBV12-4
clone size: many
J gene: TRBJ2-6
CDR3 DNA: TGTGCCAGCAGTTTGGGGGGCGGGACTGGGGCCAACGTCCTGACTTTC
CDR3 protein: CASSLGGGTGANVLTF

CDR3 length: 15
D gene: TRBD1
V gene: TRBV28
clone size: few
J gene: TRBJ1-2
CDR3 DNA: TGTGCCAGCAGTATATCCGGGACAGGGGCCTATGGCTACACCTTC
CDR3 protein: CASSISGTGAYGYTF

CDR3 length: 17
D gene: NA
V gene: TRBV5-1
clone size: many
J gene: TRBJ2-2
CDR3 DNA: TGCGCCAGCAGCCGCGCCGAGGAAGGGGGTTACACCGGGGAGCTGTTTTTT
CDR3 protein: CASSRAEEGGYTGELFF

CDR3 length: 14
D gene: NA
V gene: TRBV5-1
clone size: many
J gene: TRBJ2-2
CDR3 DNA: TGCGCCAGCAGCTTGGCCCAGGGGACCGGGGAGCTGTTTTTT
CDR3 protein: CASSLAQGTGELFF

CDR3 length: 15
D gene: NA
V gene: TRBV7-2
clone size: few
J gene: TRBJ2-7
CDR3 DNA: TGTGCCAGCAGCTACACCGGGACGGAAACCTACGAGCAGTACTTC
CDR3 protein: CASSYTGTETYEQYF

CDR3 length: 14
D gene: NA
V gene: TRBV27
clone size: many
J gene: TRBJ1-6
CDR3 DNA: TGTGCCAGCAGTTTGAGTATCTATAATTCACCCCTCCACTTT
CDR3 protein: CASSLSIYNSPLHF

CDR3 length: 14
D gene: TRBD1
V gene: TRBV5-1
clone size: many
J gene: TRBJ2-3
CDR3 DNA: TGCGCCAGCAGCAATGGACAGGCCCATGATACGCAGTATTTT
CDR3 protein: CASSNGQAHDTQYF

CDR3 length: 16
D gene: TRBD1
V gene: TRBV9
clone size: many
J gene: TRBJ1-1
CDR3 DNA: TGTGCCAGCAGCGTAGCTTCACAGGGGGCTGGCACTGAAGCTTTCTTT
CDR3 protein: CASSVASQGAGTEAFF

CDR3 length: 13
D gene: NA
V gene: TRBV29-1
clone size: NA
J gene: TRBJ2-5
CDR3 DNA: TGCAGCGTTGGACCAAACCGGCAAGAGACCCAGTACTTC
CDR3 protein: CSVGPNRQETQYF

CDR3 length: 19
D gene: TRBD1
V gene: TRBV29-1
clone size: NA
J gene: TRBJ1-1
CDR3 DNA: TGCAGCGTTGTTCTAGTACCGGGACAGGGGAGAGGATATGGCACTGAAGCTTTCTTT
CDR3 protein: CSVVLVPGQGRGYGTEAFF

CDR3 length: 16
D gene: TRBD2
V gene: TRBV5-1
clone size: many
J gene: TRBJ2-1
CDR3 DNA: TGCGCCAGCAGCTGGTCCGCCGGGACTAGATCCAATGAGCAGTTCTTC
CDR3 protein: CASSWSAGTRSNEQFF

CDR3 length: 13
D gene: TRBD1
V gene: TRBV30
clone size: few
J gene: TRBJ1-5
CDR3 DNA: TGTGCCTGGAGAATCACAGGGGATCAGCCCCAGCATTTT
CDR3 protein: CAWRITGDQPQHF

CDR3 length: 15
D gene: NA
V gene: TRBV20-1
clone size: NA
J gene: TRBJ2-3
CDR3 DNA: TGCAGTGCTCGCGAGACAGGATATAGCACAGATACGCAGTATTTT
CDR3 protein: CSARETGYSTDTQYF

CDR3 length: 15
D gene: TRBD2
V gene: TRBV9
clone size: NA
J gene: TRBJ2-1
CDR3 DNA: TGTGCCAGCAGCATTAGCGGGGGACCAGTCAATGAGCAGTTCTTC
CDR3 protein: CASSISGGPVNEQFF

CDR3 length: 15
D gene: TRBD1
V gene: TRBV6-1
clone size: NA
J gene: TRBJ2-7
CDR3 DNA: TGTGCCAGCAATCCTCGGGGACAGGTATTCTACGAGCAGTACTTC
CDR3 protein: CASNPRGQVFYEQYF

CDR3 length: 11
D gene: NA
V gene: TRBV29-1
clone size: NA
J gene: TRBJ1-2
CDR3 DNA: TGCAGCGTTGATCACAGTAATGGCTACACCTTC
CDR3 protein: CSVDHSNGYTF

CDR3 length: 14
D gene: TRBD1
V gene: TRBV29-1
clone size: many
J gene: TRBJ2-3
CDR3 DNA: TGCAGTGGAACAGGGGGCGCGGGCACAGATACGCAGTATTTT
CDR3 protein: CSGTGGAGTDTQYF

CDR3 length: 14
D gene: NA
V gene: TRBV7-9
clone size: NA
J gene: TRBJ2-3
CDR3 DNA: TGTGCCAGCAGCTTAATGGCAGGCACAGATACGCAGTATTTT
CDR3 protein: CASSLMAGTDTQYF